This T cell receptor beta chain was recovered during a study of early T cells in non-severe SARS-CoV-2 infection. Study-wide background: Unsorted whole blood bulk RNA was sequenced, with unpaired chains. Overall study findings and caveats: Matches to VDJdb favored anti-spike CD8 responses and missed private and CD4 specificities.

This clonotype was counted at least ten times. Its antigen is as yet unknown. Each cDNA molecule carried a unique molecular identifier. TCRdb re-analysed the 5' RACE reads in MiXCR, keeping a single row per CDR3 protein. The table has 75,000 to 100,000 distinct CDR3 sequences, 15% seen once. Unmatched junction bases numbered 9, after V lost 3 bases and J lost 7 bases. Germline V gives CDR1 SGHRS, CDR2 YFSETQ. The CDR3 is made up of 14 amino acids. Sequenced input: whole blood. The J gene is TRBJ2-7, the V gene TRBV5-1; 8 bases are a match to TRBD1. This sequence originates from an adult who was a healthcare worker with PCR-confirmed SARS-CoV-2 infection or an uninfected control (not recorded which). The CDR3 region is CASSYGQGPREQYF. As DNA, the CDR3 is TGCGCCAGCAGCTACGGACAGGGTCCGCGAGAGCAGTACTTC.